The 11 T cell receptor beta chains given below trace back to one sample, sequenced in a study of regulatory T cells in long-lasting Graves disease. Time point defined: newly diagnosed GD, antithyroid drugs for less than 3 months. Scientists built the TCR library using RNA that was extracted from PBMCs. Relying on iRepertoire HTBI primers and Arm-PCR of CDR3 regions, the team built TCR beta libraries. TCRdb itself ran the multiplex PCR reads through MiXCR, one entry per CDR3 protein. The data hold 400,000 to 650,000 distinct CDR3 sequences, with about 16% observed a single time. This same sample was also part of a study on T cells in Graves' hyperthyroidism and ophthalmopathy.

Sequenced material: peripheral blood mononuclear cells (PBMCs), taken at new diagnosis, from a patient treated with antithyroid drugs. The receptors derive from a woman in her forties or fifties with Graves disease.

This clonotype was seen repeatedly, ten times or more. The chain joins TRBV19 to TRBJ1-5, with D hard to call. CDR1 and CDR2 (germline): LNHDA, SQIVND (reference sequence). There are 16 residues in the CDR3. Deletions cut 7 bases from V and 1 base from J, with 17 bases between. DNA for the CDR3: TGTGCCAGTACCCCCACGGCCGGGATAAGCAATCAGCCCCAGCATTTT. Translating it yields CASTPTAGISNQPQHF.

Turning to this clonotype: An end of the junction does not agree with germline; a read error may underlie this. V and J are TRBV10-3 and TRBJ1-2; TRBD1 is a possible D gene (6 bases). In germline, CDR1 is ENHRY, CDR2 SYGVKD. The CDR3 is 12 amino acids. The CDR3 spells CAISDPNRDINF. CDR3 nucleotides: TGTGCCATCAGTGATCCGAACCGGGACATCAACTTC.

In this sample, this clonotype turned up many times. The gene calls are TRBV2 and TRBJ1-1, with a tentative D call TRBD1 (5 bases). In germline, CDR1 is SNHLY, CDR2 FYNNEI. The CDR3 length is 13 residues. Between the trimmed V and J ends, which lost 4 bases and 8 bases, there was a span of 14 bases. CDR3: CASSVGQGWEAFF. The DNA for the CDR3 is TGTGCCAGCAGTGTAGGGCAGGGCTGGGAAGCTTTCTTT. Full variable domain (outside the CDR3, taken from reference TRBV2 and TRBJ1-1): EPEVTQTPSHQVTQMGQEVILRCVPISNHLYFYWYRQILGQKVEFLVSFYNNEISEKSEIFDDQFSVERPDGSNFTLKIRSTKLEDSAMYFCASSVGQGWEAFFGQGTRLTVV.

The CDR3, as DNA: TGTGCCAGCAGTGAAGAGCTGACAGGGGGCAAGATATGCTACACCTTC. Translation: CASSEELTGGKICYTF. This chain links TRBV6-1 with TRBJ1-2, with 10 bases fitting TRBD1. The J segment lost 9 bases and the V segment lost 1 base, leaving 11 bases of the junction unmatched. The CDR3 sequence is 16 residues long. Germline lookup yields CDR1 MNHNS and CDR2 SASEGT.

The chain uses TRBV28 and TRBJ1-1; 10 bases match TRBD1. Unmatched junction bases numbered 2, after V lost 6 bases and J lost 1 base. The germline V gene encodes CDR1 MDHEN and CDR2 SYDVKM. This CDR3 is built from 14 residues. CDR3 in DNA: TGTGCCAGCAGCTGGACAGGGGGGAACACTGAAGCTTTCTTT. The encoded protein is CASSWTGGNTEAFF.

This clonotype was detected ten times or more. The chain is built from TRBV29-1 and TRBJ2-3, with 8 nucleotides matching TRBD2. Germline V lookup: CDR1 SQVTM, CDR2 ANQGSEA. The V and J ends lost 6 bases and 4 bases, in that order; junction bases with no gene match: 15. The CDR3 sequence is 16 residues long. CDR3: CSVAGTVGREADTQYF. The CDR3 nucleotides are TGCAGCGTCGCCGGTACGGTAGGGCGGGAGGCAGATACGCAGTATTTT.

This clonotype occurred many times. The CDR3 loop reads CASSPTGDNSPLHF. CDR3 DNA: TGTGCCAGCAGCCCGACAGGGGATAATTCACCCCTCCACTTT. The chain employs TRBV7-3 and TRBJ1-6, with 8 bases identical to TRBD1. This CDR3 comprises 14 residues. Germline V gene data show CDR1 as SGHTA and CDR2 as FQGTGA. The J segment lost 5 bases and the V segment lost 5 bases, leaving 2 bases of the junction unmatched.

This clonotype occurred many times. V and J are TRBV18 and TRBJ1-6, with a possible D match to TRBD1 (5 bases). The CDR3 covers 17 residues. Germline assignment: CDR1 KGHSH and CDR2 LQKENI. V gave up 3 bases and J gave up 3 bases, with 15 bases separating them. CDR3 sequence: CASSPSPQGNYNSPLHF. For the CDR3, the DNA is TGTGCCAGCTCACCCTCCCCCCAGGGCAACTATAATTCACCCCTCCACTTT.

The sample holds many counts of this clonotype. This sequence joins TRBV3-1 and TRBJ1-3, with unresolved D. Trimming cost V 0 bases and J 4 bases, with 13 bases left between them. This CDR3 comprises 16 residues. The V gene's germline CDR1 is LGHDT and CDR2 YNNKEL (reference sequence). CDR3 nucleotide sequence: TGTGCCAGCAGCCAAGATTCCGGCAGCCCGGGAAACACCATATATTTT. Protein sequence: CASSQDSGSPGNTIYF.

The J gene is TRBJ2-5, the V gene TRBV12-3 or TRBV12-4; D may be TRBD1 or TRBD2 (7 bases each). There are 13 residues in the CDR3. V was clipped by 10 bases and J by 3 bases, with 15 bases between them. CDR3 DNA: TGTGCCACCAGGGGGGGCGGGGAAGAGACCCAGTACTTC. Translated, it gives CATRGGGEETQYF.

This clonotype was detected a few times. This sequence joins TRBV6-1 and TRBJ2-7; possibly TRBD2 for D (6 bases). Per the germline V gene, CDR1 is MNHNS and CDR2 is SASEGT. Trimming took off 8 bases at V and 3 bases at J, with 17 bases between the two ends. This CDR3 is 14 amino acids long. CDR3 in amino acids: CASGTGTLFYEQYF. In nucleotides, the CDR3 is TGTGCCAGCGGAACCGGGACTTTATTCTACGAGCAGTACTTC.